One and the same sample provided the 30 T cell receptor beta chains below, sequenced in a study of cytomegalovirus exposure and HLA in healthy donors. Clones were sequenced by immunoSEQ multiplex PCR, and TCRdb holds only the in-frame ones, with some missing. The table lists about 240,000 clones, about 86% of them singletons, with 0.95% to 1.5% in the top ten. Input material: PBMCs. The receptor source for this set is a woman aged 30 to 39 in good health and CMV-seropositive.

V usage is TRBV30 and J usage is TRBJ2-7; perhaps TRBD1 as D (6 bases). CDR3 length equals 13 residues. Trimming left V 2 bases short and J 4 bases short, with 12 bases between. Germline-derived CDR1 and CDR2 are GTSNPN and SVGIG (reference sequence). CDR3 protein: CAWSPTGFYEQYF. The CDR3, as DNA: TGTGCCTGGAGTCCAACAGGGTTTTACGAGCAGTACTTC.

The table lists this clone with a few counts. This chain connects TRBV5-1 to TRBJ2-2; D remains ambiguous. CDR1 is SGHRS and CDR2 is YFSETQ in the germline V gene. V lost 2 bases and J lost 3, with 5 bases in between. The CDR3 runs 13 residues. The CDR3 here is CASSFSDTGELFF. The CDR3 DNA reads TGCGCCAGCAGCTTTTCGGACACCGGGGAGCTGTTTTTT. The full variable domain, its missing parts supplied by reference TRBV5-1 and TRBJ2-2, is KAGVTQTPRYLIKTRGQQVTLSCSPISGHRSVSWYQQTPGQGLQFLFEYFSETQRNKGNFPGRFSGRQFSNSRSEMNVSTLELGDSALYLCASSFSDTGELFFGEGSRLTVL.

The rearrangement uses TRBV6-1 and TRBJ2-1; TRBD1 aligns across 7 bases. With 8 bases clipped from V and 1 base from J, the junction kept 2 bases outside the gene matches. The V gene's germline CDR1 is MNHNS and CDR2 SASEGT. The CDR3 consists of 13 residues. In nucleotides, the CDR3 is TGTGCCAGCTACAGGGGTTCCTACAATGAGCAGTTCTTC. Translated, it gives CASYRGSYNEQFF.

This clone was seen a single time. This rearrangement joins TRBV29-1 to TRBJ2-1; 9 bases are shared with TRBD2. The CDR3 extends over 11 amino acids. From germline, CDR1 is SQVTM and CDR2 ANQGSEA. J was trimmed by 8 bases and V by 8 bases; bases with no gene match: 4. The CDR3 sequence: CSSVAGDEQFF. CDR3 DNA: TGCAGCTCTGTAGCGGGAGATGAGCAGTTCTTC.

The genes are TRBV4-1 and TRBJ2-2, with TRBD1 matching 10 bases. Per the germline V gene, CDR1 is MGHRA and CDR2 is YSYEKL. V lost 3 bases, J lost 6 bases, and 7 bases stayed unmatched. The CDR3 totals 16 residues. CDR3 coding DNA: TGCGCCAGCAGCCAGCCAGGACAGGGGGTCGCCGGGGAGCTGTTTTTT. This sequence encodes CASSQPGQGVAGELFF.

The chain has TRBV7-6 and TRBJ2-7, with D maybe TRBD2 (6 bases). Per the germline V gene, CDR1 is SGHVS and CDR2 is FNYEAQ. The V and J ends lost 2 bases and 1 base respectively, with 9 bases between them. The length of the CDR3 is 14 residues. CDR3 in DNA: TGTGCCAGCAGCTTAATGGGGGGATCCTACGAGCAGTACTTC. It codes for CASSLMGGSYEQYF.

The chain has TRBV2 and TRBJ2-3; a weak D match, TRBD1 (6 bases). The CDR3 is made up of 14 amino acids. Between the trimmed V and J ends, which lost 5 bases and 2 bases, there was a span of 11 bases. CDR1 is SNHLY, CDR2 FYNNEI, per germline. In nucleotides, the CDR3 is TGTGCCAGCAGTCAGACAGGCGCCACAGATACGCAGTATTTT. Translating gives CASSQTGATDTQYF.

This clone occurred once. The V gene is TRBV27, the J gene TRBJ2-6; D uncertain. The CDR3 is made up of 15 amino acids. Germline assignment: CDR1 MNHEY and CDR2 SMNVEV (reference sequence). Trimming removed 5 bases from V and 0 bases from J, with 8 bases in between. The DNA for the CDR3 is TGTGCCAGCAGTCGACTTGGCTCTGGGGCCAACGTCCTGACTTTC. Amino acid sequence: CASSRLGSGANVLTF.

This chain links TRBV2 with TRBJ2-1; D is possibly TRBD2 (5 bases). This CDR3 has 12 amino acids. Trimming pared 2 bases from V and 9 bases from J, leaving 8 bases between. CDR1 SNHLY and CDR2 FYNNEI come from the germline V gene. The CDR3 DNA follows: TGTGCCAGCAGTGAATCGGGGTCTGAGCAGTTCTTC. Translating it yields CASSESGSEQFF.

With respect to this clone: Other DNA sequences in the sample encode the same CDR3. This sequence joins TRBV30 and TRBJ2-7; 7 positions agree with TRBD2. Germline V gives CDR1 GTSNPN, CDR2 SVGIG (reference sequence). The CDR3 runs 13 residues. Trimming took 0 bases from V and 1 from J; bases not matched to a gene: 0. For the CDR3, the DNA is TGTGCCTGGAGTGTGGGGGGGTCCTACGAGCAGTACTTC. Protein: CAWSVGGSYEQYF.

With respect to this clone: Germline and junction disagree at one end, which may indicate a read error. V is TRBV30 and J is TRBJ1-2; no definite D call. The CDR3 loop spans 11 amino acids. Germline values: CDR1 GTSNPN, CDR2 SVGIG (reference sequence). Here the CDR3 DNA reads TGTGCCTGGAGTGTAGTCTCAAAGGGAGCCTTC. Translation gives CAWSVVSKGAF.

The gene calls are TRBV19 and TRBJ1-5; TRBD1 might be the D (6 bases). The V end lost 2 bases, the J end lost 2 bases, and 10 bases lay between the germline ends. This CDR3 contains 15 residues. CDR1 and CDR2 (germline): LNHDA, SQIVND (reference sequence). CDR3 sequence reads: CASSISGEGNQPQHF. The CDR3 DNA reads TGTGCCAGTAGTATATCAGGGGAAGGCAATCAGCCCCAGCATTTT.

A single count supports this clone. The chain employs TRBV6-6 and TRBJ2-1; 8 positions match TRBD2. The CDR3 is made up of 13 amino acids. V was pared by 8 bases and J by 4 bases, with 4 bases of the junction left unmatched. Germline loops: CDR1 MNHNY, CDR2 SVGAGI (reference sequence). As DNA, the CDR3 is TGTGCCAGCGGGACTAGTGGGTACAATGAGCAGTTCTTC. Translation: CASGTSGYNEQFF.

This chain joins TRBV6-1 and TRBJ2-2, with 11 bases identical to TRBD2. CDR3 length: 17 amino acids. Germline CDR1 reads MNHNS; CDR2 reads SASEGT. Losses at the gene ends were 2 bases for V and 3 bases for J; bases not matched to a gene: 5. The CDR3 DNA reads as TGTGCCAGCAGTGAATCAAGACTAGCGGGATACACCGGGGAGCTGTTTTTT. Translation gives CASSESRLAGYTGELFF.

This clone was counted once. V is TRBV18 and J is TRBJ2-7; 7 positions match TRBD1. The germline gives CDR1 KGHSH, CDR2 LQKENI. The CDR3 runs 15 residues. Trimming removed 6 bases from V and 0 bases from J; junction bases left unmatched: 8. In DNA, the CDR3 is TGTGCCAGCTCTCTATTAGGGGGCTCCTCCTACGAGCAGTACTTC. Protein sequence: CASSLLGGSSYEQYF.

The gene calls are TRBV4-1 and TRBJ2-7; 12 bases line up with TRBD1. The germline gives CDR1 MGHRA, CDR2 YSYEKL. CDR3 length: 18 residues. The V segment lost 6 bases and the J segment 5 bases; nucleotides outside the gene matches: 17. CDR3 sequence reads: CASSYRDRGLFDLDEQYF. CDR3 nucleotides: TGCGCCAGCAGTTACCGGGACAGGGGGCTTTTCGATCTGGACGAGCAGTACTTC.

The chain recombines TRBV27 with TRBJ1-5; TRBD1 agrees at 10 bases. This CDR3 has 16 residues. V trimming: 6 bases; J trimming: 2 bases; junction bases outside the gene matches: 7. CDR1 and CDR2 from the germline V gene are MNHEY and SMNVEV (reference sequence). The CDR3 DNA is TGTGCCAGCAGAGCCGGGACAGGGGTGGGCAATCAGCCCCAGCATTTT. It yields the protein CASRAGTGVGNQPQHF.

The chain carries TRBV10-3 and TRBJ2-1, with 8 bases matching TRBD2. The CDR3 spans 12 residues. V gave up 3 bases and J gave up 13 bases; unmatched junction bases: 5. Per the germline V gene, CDR1 is ENHRY and CDR2 is SYGVKD. The CDR3 reads CAISEAGVDQFF. In DNA form, the CDR3 reads TGTGCCATCAGTGAAGCGGGAGTAGACCAGTTCTTC.

This rearrangement joins TRBV11-3 to TRBJ2-1, with D hard to call. CDR3 length: 14 residues. Germline CDR1 is SGHNT and CDR2 is YENEEA. Trimming shortened V by 0 bases and J by 6 bases, and 9 bases separated the two germline ends. DNA of the CDR3: TGTGCCAGCAGCTTAGAGTATTACAGCAATGAGCAGTTCTTC. Encoded protein: CASSLEYYSNEQFF.

This clone was counted a single time. The chain recombines TRBV27 with TRBJ2-5, with a possible D match to TRBD1 (5 bases). The V gene's germline CDR1 is MNHEY and CDR2 SMNVEV (reference sequence). V lost 2 bases to trimming and J lost 5 bases, with 9 bases between them. CDR3 length: 13 residues. In nucleotides, the CDR3 is TGTGCCAGCAGTTTAGCAGGGTGGGAGACCCAGTACTTC. This codes for CASSLAGWETQYF.

The rearrangement uses TRBV30 and TRBJ2-6; D is ambiguous. The CDR3 has 15 residues. V was pared by 2 bases and J by 2 bases, with 10 bases between. The V gene's germline CDR1 is GTSNPN and CDR2 SVGIG (reference sequence). CDR3 region: CAWSNRGTGANVLTF. The CDR3 DNA reads as TGTGCCTGGAGTAATCGCGGAACTGGGGCCAACGTCCTGACTTTC.

A few counts support this clone. The V gene is TRBV7-2, the J gene TRBJ2-3; 8 nucleotides match TRBD2. The CDR3 has 15 amino acids. The germline gives CDR1 SGHTA, CDR2 FQGNSA. V was pared by 2 bases and J by 5 bases, with 6 bases of the junction left unmatched. CDR3 sequence: CASSLRAGDGDTQYF. As DNA, the CDR3 is TGTGCCAGCAGCTTACGAGCGGGAGACGGAGATACGCAGTATTTT.

The gene calls are TRBV6-1 and TRBJ1-1; 7 bases map to TRBD1. Germline trimming cut 7 bases from V and 8 bases from J; bases unmatched to any gene: 13. The length of the CDR3 is 14 residues. Germline V gene data show CDR1 as MNHNS and CDR2 as SASEGT. The CDR3 spells CASNYRGGPPEAFF. The CDR3 DNA sequence: TGTGCCAGCAATTACAGGGGTGGGCCCCCCGAAGCTTTCTTT.

This rearrangement joins TRBV7-3 to TRBJ2-1, with 7 nucleotides matching TRBD2. This CDR3 is built from 16 residues. Germline V gene sequence: CDR1 SGHTA, CDR2 FQGTGA. J was trimmed by 3 bases and V by 0 bases; bases with no gene match: 5. The CDR3 bases are TGTGCCAGCAGCTTAACGGAGGCTAGCGGCTACAATGAGCAGTTCTTC. Its translation is CASSLTEASGYNEQFF. The variable domain in full, with the rest retrieved from reference TRBV7-3 and TRBJ2-1, is GAGVSQTPSNKVTEKGKYVELRCDPISGHTALYWYRQSLGQGPEFLIYFQGTGAADDSGLPNDRFFAVRPEGSVSTLKIQRTERGDSAVYLCASSLTEASGYNEQFFGPGTRLTVL.

The chain carries TRBV6-6 and TRBJ2-7, with D perhaps matching TRBD2 (5 bases). CDR3 length: 15 residues. Germline loops: CDR1 MNHNY, CDR2 SVGAGI (reference sequence). The V end was cut by 5 bases, the J end by 1 base, with 15 bases between. The DNA of the CDR3 is TGTGCCAGCAGTCCTGGACGAAGAGGGTCCTACGAGCAGTACTTC. Translation: CASSPGRRGSYEQYF.

The chain is built from TRBV27 and TRBJ1-1; TRBD1 agrees at 8 bases. CDR1 is MNHEY, CDR2 SMNVEV, per germline (reference sequence). The CDR3 extends over 14 amino acids. J was trimmed by 5 bases and V by 6 bases; bases with no gene match: 8. The CDR3 reads CASSLTGDYTEAFF. The CDR3 bases are TGTGCCAGCAGCTTGACAGGGGATTATACTGAAGCTTTCTTT.

The chain recombines TRBV28 with TRBJ1-2, with D uncertain. This CDR3 is built from 14 residues. CDR1 MDHEN and CDR2 SYDVKM come from the germline V gene. Trimming left V 6 bases short and J 5 bases short, with 16 bases between. In nucleotides, the CDR3 is TGTGCCAGCAGCCCAACGGGAGGGCCTTATGGCTACACCTTC. Its protein product is CASSPTGGPYGYTF.

The CDR3 nucleotides are TGTGCCAGCTCACGACAGGGGTCGAACACTGAAGCTTTCTTT. It codes for CASSRQGSNTEAFF. The gene calls are TRBV18 and TRBJ1-1; 8 bases line up with TRBD1. CDR1 and CDR2 (germline): KGHSH, LQKENI. The CDR3 contains 14 residues. V trimming: 4 bases; J trimming: 1 base; junction bases outside the gene matches: 2.

This sequence joins TRBV18 and TRBJ2-3; weak D call: TRBD2 (5 bases). This CDR3 region has 16 residues. Trimming shortened V by 2 bases and J by 0 bases, and 12 bases separated the two germline ends. Germline V gene data show CDR1 as KGHSH and CDR2 as LQKENI. The CDR3 DNA reads as TGTGCCAGCTCACCATCTAGCCCCACTAGCACAGATACGCAGTATTTT. This gives the protein CASSPSSPTSTDTQYF.

This CDR3 reads CASSLNTAISGSPDTQYF. CDR3 nucleotides: TGCGCCAGCAGCTTAAACACCGCTATTAGCGGGAGCCCAGATACGCAGTATTTT. The chain joins TRBV5-1 to TRBJ2-3; 9 positions match TRBD2. The CDR3 is made up of 18 amino acids. J lost 4 bases, V lost 2 bases, and 14 bases had no gene match. Germline V gives CDR1 SGHRS, CDR2 YFSETQ.